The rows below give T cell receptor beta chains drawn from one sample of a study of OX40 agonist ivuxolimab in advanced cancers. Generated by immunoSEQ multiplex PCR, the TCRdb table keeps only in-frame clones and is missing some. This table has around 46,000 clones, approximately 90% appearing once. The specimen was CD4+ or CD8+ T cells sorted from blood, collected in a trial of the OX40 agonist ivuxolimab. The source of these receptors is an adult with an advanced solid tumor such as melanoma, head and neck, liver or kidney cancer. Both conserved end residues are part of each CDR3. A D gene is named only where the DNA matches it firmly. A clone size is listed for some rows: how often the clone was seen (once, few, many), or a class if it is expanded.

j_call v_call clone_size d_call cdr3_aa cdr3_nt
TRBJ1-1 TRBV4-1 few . CASSQDWVNIGEAFF TGCGCCAGCAGCCAAGATTGGGTTAACATCGGTGAAGCTTTCTTT
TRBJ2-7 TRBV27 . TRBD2 CASSLSPSGDSYEQYF TGTGCCAGCAGTTTATCCCCTAGCGGGGACTCCTACGAGCAGTACTTC
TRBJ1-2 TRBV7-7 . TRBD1 CASSLVPSRDRWLDNGYTF TGTGCCAGCAGCTTAGTCCCCTCGCGGGACAGATGGTTGGACAATGGCTACACCTTC
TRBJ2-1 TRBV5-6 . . CASSPGDNEQFF TGTGCCAGCAGCCCGGGGGACAATGAGCAGTTCTTC
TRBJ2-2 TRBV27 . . CASSVGGELFF TGTGCCAGCAGTGTGGGAGGGGAGCTGTTTTTT
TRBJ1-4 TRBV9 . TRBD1 CASRGDRGNEKLFF TGTGCCAGCAGGGGAGACAGGGGCAATGAAAAACTGTTTTTT
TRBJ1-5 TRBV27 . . CASRDQGTNQPQHF TGTGCCAGCAGGGACCAGGGAACTAATCAGCCCCAGCATTTT
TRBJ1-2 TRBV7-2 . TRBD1 CASSSRDRGSGYTF TGTGCCAGCAGCTCCAGGGACAGGGGGTCTGGCTACACCTTC
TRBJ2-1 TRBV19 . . CASSIELWVEQFF TGTGCCAGTAGTATAGAATTGTGGGTTGAGCAGTTCTTC
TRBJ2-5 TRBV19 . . CASSIVGSLGETQYF TGTGCCAGTAGTATAGTCGGGTCGTTAGGGGAGACCCAGTACTTC
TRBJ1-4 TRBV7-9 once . CASSLWTAEGELFF TGTGCCAGCAGCTTGTGGACGGCGGAGGGAGAACTGTTTTTT
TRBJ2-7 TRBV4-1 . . CASSQGISYEQYF TGCGCCAGCAGCCAAGGAATCTCCTACGAGCAGTACTTC
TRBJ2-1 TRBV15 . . CATSSAIRPRGDEQFF TGTGCCACCAGCAGTGCAATCCGGCCCAGGGGCGATGAGCAGTTCTTC
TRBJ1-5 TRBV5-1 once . CASSLGQNQPQHF TGCGCCAGCAGCTTGGGTCAGAATCAGCCCCAGCATTTT
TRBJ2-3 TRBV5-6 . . CASSSTAVVGDTQYF TGTGCCAGCAGCTCCACAGCGGTCGTTGGAGATACGCAGTATTTT
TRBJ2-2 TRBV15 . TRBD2 CATSRETSRNTGELFF TGTGCCACCAGCAGAGAGACTAGCCGGAACACCGGGGAGCTGTTTTTT
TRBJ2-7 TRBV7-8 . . CASSPRYYEQYF TGTGCCAGCAGCCCCCGCTACTACGAGCAGTACTTC
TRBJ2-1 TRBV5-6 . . CASSLSLGASYNEQFF TGTGCCAGCAGCTTGAGCCTAGGGGCCTCCTACAATGAGCAGTTCTTC
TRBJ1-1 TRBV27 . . CASSETNRVVNTEAFF TGTGCCAGCAGCGAGACCAACAGGGTTGTGAACACTGAAGCTTTCTTT
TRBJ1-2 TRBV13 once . CASSFYGTAGQGYTF TGTGCCAGCAGCTTCTATGGGACCGCGGGGCAAGGCTACACCTTC
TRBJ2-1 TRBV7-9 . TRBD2 CASSRRASGGRDNEQFF TGTGCCAGCAGCCGCCGGGCTAGCGGGGGGCGAGACAATGAGCAGTTCTTC
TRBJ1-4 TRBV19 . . CASSPGTVEKLFF TGTGCCAGTAGTCCCGGGACCGTCGAAAAACTGTTTTTT
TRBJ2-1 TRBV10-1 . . CASSESSRYNEQFF TGCGCCAGCAGTGAGTCGAGTAGGTACAATGAGCAGTTCTTC
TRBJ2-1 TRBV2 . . CASREGAGYNEQFF TGTGCCAGCAGAGAAGGAGCTGGTTACAATGAGCAGTTCTTC
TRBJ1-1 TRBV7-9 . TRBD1 CASSLGQGFTEAFF TGTGCCAGCAGCTTAGGACAGGGGTTCACTGAAGCTTTCTTT
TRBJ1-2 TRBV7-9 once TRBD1 CASSPGQEGYGYTF TGTGCCAGCAGCCCTGGACAGGAGGGGTATGGCTACACCTTC
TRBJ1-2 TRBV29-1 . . CSVALDYGYTF TGCAGCGTTGCCCTGGACTATGGCTACACCTTC
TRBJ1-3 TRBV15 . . CATSRDIMIAGNTIYF TGTGCCACCAGCAGAGATATCATGATAGCAGGAAACACCATATATTTT
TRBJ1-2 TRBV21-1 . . CARYEGGYTF TGTGCCAGATACGAGGGGGGCTACACCTTC
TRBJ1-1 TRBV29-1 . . CSVEDSGVYTEAFF TGCAGCGTTGAAGATTCCGGGGTGTACACTGAAGCTTTCTTT
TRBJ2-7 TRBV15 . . CATKVLPGEAYEQYF TGTGCCACCAAGGTCCTTCCGGGGGAGGCCTACGAGCAGTACTTC
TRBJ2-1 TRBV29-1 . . CSVDQGLRNEQFF TGCAGCGTTGATCAGGGGTTGAGGAATGAGCAGTTCTTC
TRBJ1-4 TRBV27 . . CASSLQLPATNEKLFF TGTGCCAGCAGTTTACAACTTCCAGCAACTAATGAAAAACTGTTTTTT
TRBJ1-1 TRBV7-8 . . CASSWGRTPLEAFF TGTGCCAGCAGCTGGGGACGGACCCCCTTGGAAGCTTTCTTT
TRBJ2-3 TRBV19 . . CASSIAGPSTDTQYF TGTGCCAGTAGTATAGCGGGGCCTAGCACAGATACGCAGTATTTT
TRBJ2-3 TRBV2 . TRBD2 CASTPGLAGNTDTQYF TGTGCCAGCACCCCGGGACTAGCGGGGAACACAGATACGCAGTATTTT
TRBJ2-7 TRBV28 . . CASNDGAYEQYF TGTGCCAGCAATGACGGAGCCTACGAGCAGTACTTC
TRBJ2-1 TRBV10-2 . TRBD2 CASRNRDRLAGGRGYNEQFF TGCGCCAGCAGAAACCGGGACAGACTAGCGGGGGGGCGAGGGTACAATGAGCAGTTCTTC
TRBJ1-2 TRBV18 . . CASSPRGNDYGYTF TGTGCCAGCTCACCACGCGGGAATGACTATGGCTACACCTTC
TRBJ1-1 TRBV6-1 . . CASGATEMNTEAFF TGTGCCAGCGGGGCGACAGAAATGAACACTGAAGCTTTCTTT
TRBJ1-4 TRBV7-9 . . CASSPTGVEKLFF TGTGCCAGCAGCCCCACTGGAGTTGAAAAACTGTTTTTT
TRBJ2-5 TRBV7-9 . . CASSPRRADEETQYF TGTGCCAGCAGCCCTCGTCGGGCTGATGAAGAGACCCAGTACTTC
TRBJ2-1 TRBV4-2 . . CASSQVGGTEQFF TGTGCCAGCAGCCAAGTTGGTGGGACTGAGCAGTTCTTC
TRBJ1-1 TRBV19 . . CASSSPRTGNTEAFF TGTGCCAGTAGTTCGCCTCGGACGGGGAACACTGAAGCTTTCTTT